This T cell receptor beta chain was sequenced in a study of blood T cell repertoires in COVID-19. Background on the study: PBMCs, B-cell-depleted T cells, or T cells provided the cDNA or gDNA that made up the material.

Authors' analysis steps: Estimation of nucleated cell counts was performed using reference gene primer amplification. Only in-frame clones appear in the TCRdb table, and some are missing; sequencing was by immunoSEQ multiplex PCR. V and J calls and clone size are as listed in that table; D and trimming were resolved from the DNA. Of 100,000 to 130,000 clones listed, approximately 88% are singletons. This CDR3 region has 13 residues. Trimming stripped 6 bases from V and 0 bases from J, with 8 bases between. CDR1 and CDR2 (germline): MNHEY, SVGAGI. The receptor was isolated from a middle-aged man with active or convalescent COVID-19. The rearrangement joins TRBV6-5 to TRBJ1-2; D uncertain. Sequencing was performed on peripheral blood. The CDR3 loop reads CASRRSSNYGYTF. CDR3 DNA sequence: TGTGCCAGCAGGAGATCCTCTAACTATGGCTACACCTTC.